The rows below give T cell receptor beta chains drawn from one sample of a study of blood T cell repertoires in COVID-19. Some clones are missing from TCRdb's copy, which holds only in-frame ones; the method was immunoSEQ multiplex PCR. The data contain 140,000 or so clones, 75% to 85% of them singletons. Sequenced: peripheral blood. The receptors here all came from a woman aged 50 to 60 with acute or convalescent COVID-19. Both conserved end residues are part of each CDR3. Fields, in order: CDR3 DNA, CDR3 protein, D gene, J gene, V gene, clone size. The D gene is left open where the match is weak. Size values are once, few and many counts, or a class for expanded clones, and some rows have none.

cdr3_nt: TGTGCCAGCAGTCGCGGGACTAGCGGGGGTTGGGGAGAGACCCAGTACTTC
cdr3_aa: CASSRGTSGGWGETQYF
d_call: TRBD2
j_call: TRBJ2-5
v_call: TRBV6-2/TRBV6-3
clone_size: once

cdr3_nt: TGTGCCAGCAGCCGATGGGGCAGGGAAAATGAAAAACTGTTTTTT
cdr3_aa: CASSRWGRENEKLFF
d_call: -
j_call: TRBJ1-4
v_call: TRBV3-1/TRBV3-2
clone_size: many

cdr3_nt: TGTGCCAGCAGCCAATCGGGGGGGTCGGGTCAGCCCCAGCATTTT
cdr3_aa: CASSQSGGSGQPQHF
d_call: -
j_call: TRBJ1-5
v_call: TRBV16
clone_size: -

cdr3_nt: TGTGCCAGCAGCCTCCTAGCGGGCACAGATACGCAGTATTTT
cdr3_aa: CASSLLAGTDTQYF
d_call: TRBD2
j_call: TRBJ2-3
v_call: TRBV5-4
clone_size: -

cdr3_nt: TGCAGCGTTGCCCTCACGACAGGGGTGGATGGCTACACCTTC
cdr3_aa: CSVALTTGVDGYTF
d_call: TRBD1
j_call: TRBJ1-2
v_call: TRBV29-1
clone_size: few

cdr3_nt: TGTGCCAGTACCCTTGGGGCTTATAGCAATCAGCCCCAGCATTTT
cdr3_aa: CASTLGAYSNQPQHF
d_call: -
j_call: TRBJ1-5
v_call: TRBV19
clone_size: few

cdr3_nt: TGTGCCAGCAGCGTACTCACAGGGGGTGAGCAGTTCTTC
cdr3_aa: CASSVLTGGEQFF
d_call: TRBD1
j_call: TRBJ2-1
v_call: TRBV9
clone_size: -

cdr3_nt: TGTGCCAGCACCCCGGGCCCATCCGGGGCCCAGTACTTC
cdr3_aa: CASTPGPSGAQYF
d_call: -
j_call: TRBJ2-5
v_call: TRBV7-8
clone_size: -

cdr3_nt: TGTGCCAGCAGTGGGGGACTCCCGAGCTCCTACAATGAGCAGTTCTTC
cdr3_aa: CASSGGLPSSYNEQFF
d_call: -
j_call: TRBJ2-1
v_call: TRBV2
clone_size: -

cdr3_nt: TGCGCCAGCAGCCCCCCAACAGCAAACTATGGCTACACCTTC
cdr3_aa: CASSPPTANYGYTF
d_call: -
j_call: TRBJ1-2
v_call: TRBV4-3
clone_size: -

cdr3_nt: TGTGCCAGCGAAGGACAGGGTAATTCACCCCTCCACTTT
cdr3_aa: CASEGQGNSPLHF
d_call: TRBD1
j_call: TRBJ1-6
v_call: TRBV2
clone_size: -

cdr3_nt: TGCGCCAGCAGCCCGACCGCCGGGACTAGCAATGAGCAGTTCTTC
cdr3_aa: CASSPTAGTSNEQFF
d_call: TRBD2
j_call: TRBJ2-1
v_call: TRBV5-1
clone_size: -

cdr3_nt: TGTGCCAGCAGCTTGATTCCGGGCTCCTACGAGCAGTACTTC
cdr3_aa: CASSLIPGSYEQYF
d_call: -
j_call: TRBJ2-7
v_call: TRBV5-5
clone_size: -

cdr3_nt: TGTGCCAGCTCCTTTGGCGGTAATGAAAAACTGTTTTTT
cdr3_aa: CASSFGGNEKLFF
d_call: -
j_call: TRBJ1-4
v_call: TRBV2
clone_size: -

cdr3_nt: TGTGCCAGCATGGAATTTGGGGGCCAGACCCAGTACTTC
cdr3_aa: CASMEFGGQTQYF
d_call: -
j_call: TRBJ2-5
v_call: TRBV6-5
clone_size: -

cdr3_nt: TGTGCCAGCAGCTTAGATATAGCCAAAAACATTCAGTACTTC
cdr3_aa: CASSLDIAKNIQYF
d_call: -
j_call: TRBJ2-4
v_call: TRBV11-1
clone_size: once

cdr3_nt: TGCAGCGTCGAAGGGACTAGCGGGGGCCGGGAGCAGTTCTTC
cdr3_aa: CSVEGTSGGREQFF
d_call: TRBD2
j_call: TRBJ2-1
v_call: TRBV29-1
clone_size: -

cdr3_nt: TGTGCCAGCAGCCGTACCGGGACTGCCTATGGCTACACCTTC
cdr3_aa: CASSRTGTAYGYTF
d_call: -
j_call: TRBJ1-2
v_call: TRBV7-2
clone_size: -

cdr3_nt: TGTGCCAGCAGCCCAGGGACAGCAAATCAGCCCCAGCATTTT
cdr3_aa: CASSPGTANQPQHF
d_call: TRBD1
j_call: TRBJ1-5
v_call: TRBV11-2
clone_size: many

cdr3_nt: TGTGCCAGTACGACAGTACTCAATCAGCCCCAGCATTTT
cdr3_aa: CASTTVLNQPQHF
d_call: -
j_call: TRBJ1-5
v_call: TRBV19
clone_size: -

cdr3_nt: TGTGCCAGTAGTTCCTCACCGAGGACAGGCGAGCATTTT
cdr3_aa: CASSSSPRTGEHF
d_call: TRBD1
j_call: TRBJ1-5
v_call: TRBV19
clone_size: once

cdr3_nt: TGTGCCAGTAGTGACCAGGGGGGCAATGAGCAGTTCTTC
cdr3_aa: CASSDQGGNEQFF
d_call: -
j_call: TRBJ2-1
v_call: TRBV19
clone_size: -

cdr3_nt: TGTGCCAGCAGCTTGGGGTTGTCAGGGGAAAAACTGTTTTTT
cdr3_aa: CASSLGLSGEKLFF
d_call: -
j_call: TRBJ1-4
v_call: TRBV7-9
clone_size: -

cdr3_nt: TGTGCCAGCAGCCAAATGGGCCCCCCCTATGGCTACACCTTC
cdr3_aa: CASSQMGPPYGYTF
d_call: -
j_call: TRBJ1-2
v_call: TRBV7-2
clone_size: -

cdr3_nt: TGTGCCAGCGCGGGCGGGGGGGCCTTTGTAAATGAGCAGTTCTTC
cdr3_aa: CASAGGGAFVNEQFF
d_call: TRBD2
j_call: TRBJ2-1
v_call: TRBV7-9
clone_size: -

cdr3_nt: TGTGCCAGCTCACCCTTCTCGGAGGGAAGGAGCTATGGCTACACCTTC
cdr3_aa: CASSPFSEGRSYGYTF
d_call: -
j_call: TRBJ1-2
v_call: TRBV18
clone_size: -

cdr3_nt: TGTGCCAGCAGCGGGGAGAACCGAAACTTC
cdr3_aa: CASSGENRNF
d_call: -
j_call: TRBJ2-7
v_call: TRBV21-1
clone_size: -

cdr3_nt: TGTGCCAGCAGCGTAGCCCACGGTCGGGGGGACTACAATGAGCAGTTCTTC
cdr3_aa: CASSVAHGRGDYNEQFF
d_call: TRBD2
j_call: TRBJ2-1
v_call: TRBV9
clone_size: few

cdr3_nt: TGTGCCAGCAGCTTAGGGCAGGGGCGCCTCGCGGCGCAGTATTTT
cdr3_aa: CASSLGQGRLAAQYF
d_call: -
j_call: TRBJ2-3
v_call: TRBV7-3
clone_size: -

cdr3_nt: TGTGCCAGCAGCCAAGAAGGAGCTGCGGCGGCAAGGAATGGCTACACCTTC
cdr3_aa: CASSQEGAAAARNGYTF
d_call: -
j_call: TRBJ1-2
v_call: TRBV3-1/TRBV3-2
clone_size: -

cdr3_nt: TGTGCCAGTAGTGTCCGACAGGGGGCTGAGACTTATGGCTACACCTTC
cdr3_aa: CASSVRQGAETYGYTF
d_call: TRBD1
j_call: TRBJ1-2
v_call: TRBV19
clone_size: -

cdr3_nt: TGCGCCAGCAGTCAACCTACGACAGGCCGCACTGAAGCTTTCTTT
cdr3_aa: CASSQPTTGRTEAFF
d_call: -
j_call: TRBJ1-1
v_call: TRBV23-1
clone_size: -

cdr3_nt: TGTGCCAGCAGCGTAGGCGGGGGCAACTATGGCTACACCTTC
cdr3_aa: CASSVGGGNYGYTF
d_call: -
j_call: TRBJ1-2
v_call: TRBV9
clone_size: once

cdr3_nt: TGTGCCAGCAGCCAAATTTCGTCAGTAAACACTGAAGCTTTCTTT
cdr3_aa: CASSQISSVNTEAFF
d_call: -
j_call: TRBJ1-1
v_call: TRBV14
clone_size: -

cdr3_nt: TGCGCCAGCAGCTTGGAAACAGGGTTAGGCTACACCTTC
cdr3_aa: CASSLETGLGYTF
d_call: -
j_call: TRBJ1-2
v_call: TRBV5-1
clone_size: -

cdr3_nt: TGTGCCAGCAGCCTTACAGGGGCACCTGCCTACGAGCAGTACTTC
cdr3_aa: CASSLTGAPAYEQYF
d_call: TRBD1
j_call: TRBJ2-7
v_call: TRBV28
clone_size: -

cdr3_nt: TGTGCCAGCAGTGCTGAGACAAAAGAGACCCAGTACTTC
cdr3_aa: CASSAETKETQYF
d_call: -
j_call: TRBJ2-5
v_call: TRBV2
clone_size: few

cdr3_nt: TGTGCCAGTAGTATATCCAGCGGGGTTATCTATGAGCAGTTCTTC
cdr3_aa: CASSISSGVIYEQFF
d_call: TRBD2
j_call: TRBJ2-1
v_call: TRBV19
clone_size: -

cdr3_nt: TGTGCCAGCAGCCTGCGGGGTTTGAACTCCTACAATGAGCAGTTCTTC
cdr3_aa: CASSLRGLNSYNEQFF
d_call: -
j_call: TRBJ2-1
v_call: TRBV3-1/TRBV3-2
clone_size: -

cdr3_nt: TGTGCCAGTAAGATACTACCAGGGGTAGGCGAAAAACTGTTTTTT
cdr3_aa: CASKILPGVGEKLFF
d_call: -
j_call: TRBJ1-4
v_call: TRBV19
clone_size: -

cdr3_nt: TGTGCCAGCAGCGCAGGGGTAGAAACCTACAATGAGCAGTTCTTC
cdr3_aa: CASSAGVETYNEQFF
d_call: -
j_call: TRBJ2-1
v_call: TRBV9
clone_size: -

cdr3_nt: TGTGCCATCAGTGAGACACAGGGGGAGTCTGAAGCTTTCTTT
cdr3_aa: CAISETQGESEAFF
d_call: TRBD1
j_call: TRBJ1-1
v_call: TRBV10-3
clone_size: -

cdr3_nt: TGCAGCGTTGAAGAGGGAGGCGGTCAGCCCCAGCATTTT
cdr3_aa: CSVEEGGGQPQHF
d_call: -
j_call: TRBJ1-5
v_call: TRBV29-1
clone_size: -

cdr3_nt: TGTGCCAGCAGCCCTACTAGCGGGGCGGTAAATGAGCAGTTCTTC
cdr3_aa: CASSPTSGAVNEQFF
d_call: TRBD2
j_call: TRBJ2-1
v_call: TRBV6-2/TRBV6-3
clone_size: -

cdr3_nt: TGCAGCGTTGAATTGGGGGAGGCTACTGAAGCTTTCTTT
cdr3_aa: CSVELGEATEAFF
d_call: -
j_call: TRBJ1-1
v_call: TRBV29-1
clone_size: -

cdr3_nt: TGTGCCAGCAGTTACCGGTGGGAGCAGTACTTC
cdr3_aa: CASSYRWEQYF
d_call: -
j_call: TRBJ2-7
v_call: TRBV6-5
clone_size: -

cdr3_nt: TGTGCCAGCTCCCCTTCCAATTCACCCCTCCACTTT
cdr3_aa: CASSPSNSPLHF
d_call: -
j_call: TRBJ1-6
v_call: TRBV5-8
clone_size: -

cdr3_nt: TGCGCCAGCAGCTCCAGGGGGCCCGGCAATGAGCAGTTCTTC
cdr3_aa: CASSSRGPGNEQFF
d_call: TRBD1
j_call: TRBJ2-1
v_call: TRBV5-1
clone_size: -

cdr3_nt: TGCGCCAGCAGCTATGACGGCAGGGGCTATGGCTACACCTTC
cdr3_aa: CASSYDGRGYGYTF
d_call: -
j_call: TRBJ1-2
v_call: TRBV5-1
clone_size: -

cdr3_nt: TGCGCCAGCAGCCAGGGACCGGGGGGCTCCTACGAGCAGTACTTC
cdr3_aa: CASSQGPGGSYEQYF
d_call: TRBD2
j_call: TRBJ2-7
v_call: TRBV4-3
clone_size: -

cdr3_nt: TGCGCCAGCAGCCACAGAGAAGCCTCCTACGAGCAGTACTTC
cdr3_aa: CASSHREASYEQYF
d_call: -
j_call: TRBJ2-7
v_call: TRBV5-1
clone_size: -

cdr3_nt: TGTGCCAGCAGCACCTCAGAAGTTCGCTCCTACGAGCAGTACTTC
cdr3_aa: CASSTSEVRSYEQYF
d_call: -
j_call: TRBJ2-7
v_call: TRBV5-5
clone_size: -

cdr3_nt: TGTGCCAGCAGTGAAGGTGTACTAGATGTCTACGAGCAGTACTTC
cdr3_aa: CASSEGVLDVYEQYF
d_call: -
j_call: TRBJ2-7
v_call: TRBV2
clone_size: -

cdr3_nt: TGTGCCAGCAGCCCTCTCCGGGGGAATGAAAAACTGTTTTTT
cdr3_aa: CASSPLRGNEKLFF
d_call: -
j_call: TRBJ1-4
v_call: TRBV3-1/TRBV3-2
clone_size: -

cdr3_nt: TGTGCCAGCAGCCCCCGGACAGGGGAGGCCTACAATGAGCAGTTCTTC
cdr3_aa: CASSPRTGEAYNEQFF
d_call: TRBD1
j_call: TRBJ2-1
v_call: TRBV7-8
clone_size: -

cdr3_nt: TGTGGACGCTTCGAGGGGGGGAACATTCAGTACTTC
cdr3_aa: CGRFEGGNIQYF
d_call: -
j_call: TRBJ2-4
v_call: TRBV2
clone_size: -

cdr3_nt: TGTGCCAGTGGACAGGGGCATGGCAATCAGCCCCAGCATTTT
cdr3_aa: CASGQGHGNQPQHF
d_call: TRBD1
j_call: TRBJ1-5
v_call: TRBV19
clone_size: -

cdr3_nt: TGTGCCAGTAGTGAGGGACTAGCGGGGGTAGAGTTCTTC
cdr3_aa: CASSEGLAGVEFF
d_call: TRBD2
j_call: TRBJ2-1
v_call: TRBV19
clone_size: -

cdr3_nt: TGTGCCAGCAGCAAGCGGGGTACTGAAGCTTTCTTT
cdr3_aa: CASSKRGTEAFF
d_call: -
j_call: TRBJ1-1
v_call: TRBV7-6
clone_size: few